Listed below are T cell receptor beta chains from one sample, sequenced in a study of blood T cell repertoires in COVID-19. Clones were sequenced by immunoSEQ multiplex PCR, and TCRdb holds only the in-frame ones, with some missing. This table has about 190,000 clones, approximately 90% appearing once. What was sequenced was peripheral blood. Receptors were obtained from a woman aged 40 to 49 who had recovered from COVID-19. Each CDR3 is given with its conserved first and last residue. Fields, in order: J gene, V gene, CDR3 protein.

j_call: TRBJ2-7; v_call: TRBV6-2/TRBV6-3; cdr3_aa: CASSQTSGRSGGEQYF
j_call: TRBJ2-7; v_call: TRBV4-2; cdr3_aa: CASSQDRGSYEQYF
j_call: TRBJ1-2; v_call: TRBV9; cdr3_aa: CASSTSWTPTLNF
j_call: TRBJ2-1; v_call: TRBV15; cdr3_aa: CATSRDNGLAGSISYNEQFF
j_call: TRBJ2-2; v_call: TRBV6-6; cdr3_aa: CASSRKSGQGAGGELFF
j_call: TRBJ1-1; v_call: TRBV5-1; cdr3_aa: CASSLDMGNTEAFF
j_call: TRBJ2-1; v_call: TRBV5-1; cdr3_aa: CASRYRVAYNEQFF
j_call: TRBJ1-2; v_call: TRBV28; cdr3_aa: CASSLGGLRSVYGYTF
j_call: TRBJ2-1; v_call: TRBV9; cdr3_aa: CASSSEGLAGGQFF
j_call: TRBJ1-3; v_call: TRBV3-1/TRBV3-2; cdr3_aa: CASSQQRISGNTIYF
j_call: TRBJ2-7; v_call: TRBV6-5; cdr3_aa: CASQGYHEQYF
j_call: TRBJ2-3; v_call: TRBV9; cdr3_aa: CASSVAGVGDTQYF
j_call: TRBJ1-2; v_call: TRBV5-6; cdr3_aa: CASSADRGYGYTF
j_call: TRBJ2-7; v_call: TRBV30; cdr3_aa: CAWQGNREQYF
j_call: TRBJ1-1; v_call: TRBV6-1; cdr3_aa: CASSEPKDRLNTEAFF
j_call: TRBJ2-7; v_call: TRBV7-9; cdr3_aa: CASSFGTGTYEQYF
j_call: TRBJ2-7; v_call: TRBV5-1; cdr3_aa: CASSLAIYEKQYF
j_call: TRBJ1-2; v_call: TRBV5-5; cdr3_aa: CASSLWGDRVGYGYTF
j_call: TRBJ1-1; v_call: TRBV6-5; cdr3_aa: CASSRGQANTEAFF
j_call: TRBJ1-6; v_call: TRBV7-2; cdr3_aa: CASSLEGTGLFSPLHF
j_call: TRBJ2-2; v_call: TRBV5-1; cdr3_aa: CASSLVLGVAGELFF
j_call: TRBJ1-1; v_call: TRBV3-1/TRBV3-2; cdr3_aa: CASSPARKSGAEAFF
j_call: TRBJ2-7; v_call: TRBV28; cdr3_aa: CASSLDRIAYEQYF
j_call: TRBJ2-1; v_call: TRBV6-6; cdr3_aa: CASSYGPGEQFF
j_call: TRBJ1-1; v_call: TRBV4-3; cdr3_aa: CASSRGVNTEAFF
j_call: TRBJ1-1; v_call: TRBV12-3/TRBV12-4; cdr3_aa: CASSLAGGTEAFF
j_call: TRBJ2-5; v_call: TRBV5-1; cdr3_aa: CASSLLGGQETQYF
j_call: TRBJ1-2; v_call: TRBV24-1; cdr3_aa: CATSDFIRTGNGYTF
j_call: TRBJ1-5; v_call: TRBV6-4; cdr3_aa: CASRTTSRTGQDVGNQPQHF
j_call: TRBJ1-2; v_call: TRBV5-8; cdr3_aa: CASSLGGRDRAPLNYGYTF
j_call: TRBJ1-2; v_call: TRBV7-9; cdr3_aa: CASSLELPSNYGYTF
j_call: TRBJ1-1; v_call: TRBV7-8; cdr3_aa: CASSPQREGTEAFF
j_call: TRBJ1-5; v_call: TRBV18; cdr3_aa: CASSPGTGGFQPQHF
j_call: TRBJ2-3; v_call: TRBV11-2; cdr3_aa: CASSLSNRRDTQYF
j_call: TRBJ2-1; v_call: TRBV29-1; cdr3_aa: CSVTGTGVNEQFF
j_call: TRBJ1-1; v_call: TRBV30; cdr3_aa: CAWRDFPGGWIF
j_call: TRBJ2-1; v_call: TRBV2; cdr3_aa: CASKAGGPGEQFF
j_call: TRBJ2-7; v_call: TRBV19; cdr3_aa: CASSRGQGDLWEQYF
j_call: TRBJ1-4; v_call: TRBV6-2/TRBV6-3; cdr3_aa: CASSSFTGDEKLFF
j_call: TRBJ2-2; v_call: TRBV5-1; cdr3_aa: CASSRDRVRTGELFF
j_call: TRBJ1-5; v_call: TRBV30; cdr3_aa: CAWSTRENQPQHF
j_call: TRBJ1-6; v_call: TRBV28; cdr3_aa: CASYSSYNSPLHF
j_call: TRBJ1-2; v_call: TRBV7-2; cdr3_aa: CASSPSGGEVDGYTF
j_call: TRBJ1-6; v_call: TRBV19; cdr3_aa: CASSHFTSASNSDSPLHF
j_call: TRBJ1-4; v_call: TRBV30; cdr3_aa: CAWSWPGGNEKLFF
j_call: TRBJ2-1; v_call: TRBV6-4; cdr3_aa: CASSEELAGSNEQFF
j_call: TRBJ2-7; v_call: TRBV28; cdr3_aa: CASSWEEGSYEQYF